This T cell receptor beta chain originates from a study of T cells in Graves' hyperthyroidism and ophthalmopathy. Per the germline V gene, CDR1 is LNHNV and CDR2 is YYDKDF (reference sequence). This CDR3 region has 16 residues. With 2 bases removed from V and 4 bases from J, the gap between germline ends came to 14 bases. Amplification of TCR beta CDR3 regions was performed using RNA transcripts as template. The HTBI primer set was used in a first-round RT-PCR of the TCR CDR3. TCRdb processed the multiplex PCR reads anew with MiXCR; each CDR3 protein has one entry. The sample includes hundreds of thousands of distinct CDR3 sequences, roughly 14% seen only once; the top ten take approximately 4.3%.

Sequencing was done on a sample of blood. V usage is TRBV15 and J usage is TRBJ2-2, with a weak D call TRBD2 (6 bases). The receptor's source is a woman between 35 and 50 years old with Graves' ophthalmopathy. The CDR3 DNA reads as TGTGCCACCAGCAGAAATGGTGGGACTCCCACCGGGGAGCTGTTTTTT. Protein: CATSRNGGTPTGELFF.